The present TCR beta chain was sequenced within a study of monozygotic twins with inflammatory bowel disease. Germline V gives CDR1 MNHEY, CDR2 SVGEGT. The CDR3 sequence is 17 residues long. Study-level results: Support for a single strong signal or clonotype associated with IBD was absent. The analysis did not separate different T cell subtypes.

Remarks on this clonotype: The antigen is undetermined.

An amount of approximately 3,600 ng of total RNA was used for each TCR library. Incorporation of UMIs carrying a 6-nucleotide sample barcode was performed by template switching. TCRdb reprocessed the 5' RACE reads, with one entry per CDR3 protein and no DNA. The sample table includes approximately 420,000 distinct CDR3 sequences. The chain employs TRBV6-2 or TRBV6-3 and TRBJ2-7; there is no DNA to check the TCRdb D call of TRBD2. The TCR comes from a human donor with ulcerative colitis or Crohn's disease, or a healthy co-twin of an affected twin (not recorded which). Sequenced sample: blood. The CDR3 sequence is CASSYEVGRSRIYEQYF.